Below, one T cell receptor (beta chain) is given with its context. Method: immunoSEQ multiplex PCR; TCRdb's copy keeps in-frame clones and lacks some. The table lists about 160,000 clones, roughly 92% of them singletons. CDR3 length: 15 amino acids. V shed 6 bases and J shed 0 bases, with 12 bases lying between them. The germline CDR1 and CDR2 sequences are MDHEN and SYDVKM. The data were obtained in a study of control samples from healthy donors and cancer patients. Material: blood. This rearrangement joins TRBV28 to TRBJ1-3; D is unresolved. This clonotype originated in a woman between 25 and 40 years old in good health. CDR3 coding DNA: TGTGCCAGCAGGCATGGACTCCTCTCTGGAAACACCATATATTTT. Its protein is CASRHGLLSGNTIYF.